This T cell receptor (beta chain) was obtained from a study of control samples from healthy donors and cancer patients. Of note for this clone: An end of the junction does not agree with germline; a read error may underlie this.

Germline V gives CDR1 ENHRY, CDR2 SYGVKD. The CDR3 spans 13 residues. Here immunoSEQ multiplex PCR was the method, and the copy in TCRdb shows in-frame clones only, minus some. The table records some 160,000 clones, about 94% of them present only once. The rearrangement links TRBV10-3 to TRBJ1-1, with D unclear. The source material was blood. The source of this sequence is a woman in her thirties or forties in good health. The CDR3 coding sequence is TGTGCCAGCGGTGACATCGCCAACAGTGAAGCTTTCTTT. The encoded protein is CASGDIANSEAFF.